A single T cell receptor (beta chain) is shown here with its context. Its antigen is currently unknown. This sample was included in a study of cytomegalovirus exposure and HLA in healthy donors. Donors showed nominal health when sampled, although they likely had unrecorded immune exposures. Use of 60 Vbeta and 13 Jbeta primers characterized the PCR. Data came from immunoSEQ multiplex PCR; TCRdb stores just in-frame clones and leaves some out. The data show a few hundred thousand clones, approximately 80% seen once. Trimming removed 3 bases at V and 8 bases at J, with 7 bases between. The CDR3 runs 11 residues. Germline V gene sequence: CDR1 MGHDK, CDR2 SYGVNS. Study outcomes and limitations: A later analysis found common viral pathogens apparently linked to several of the most significant clusters. It was reportedly the case that the classifier diagnosed cytomegalovirus status with high specificity and sensitivity. The likely origin of a cluster of highly shared sequence variants was a sequencing artifact.

The sample consisted of PBMCs. The TCR sequence derives from a man aged 30 to 39 in good health and CMV-seronegative. The chain couples TRBV25-1 to TRBJ1-2; D is ambiguous. The CDR3 DNA reads TGTGCCAGCAGTGAGAGGCACGGCTACACCTTC. It translates to CASSERHGYTF.